A selection of T cell receptor beta chains follows, all from one sample in a study of T cell responses to AZD1222 COVID-19 vaccine. Clones were read by immunoSEQ multiplex PCR, and TCRdb kept only the in-frame ones, dropping some. The table has over 95,000 clones, about 85% seen once; the top ten hold about 2.9%. The source material was peripheral blood, sampled on day 0 of AZD1222 vaccination. These receptors all come from an adult in good health. The CDR3 runs from the conserved cysteine through the conserved F or W. Each record gives: D gene, clone size, V gene, J gene, CDR3 protein, CDR3 DNA. D genes are given only for firm matches. A row's size may be missing; if present it is once, few, many or a size class.

.	.	TRBV11-1	TRBJ2-2	CASSLNTGELFF	TGTGCCAGCAGCCTAAACACCGGGGAGCTGTTTTTT
.	once	TRBV25-1	TRBJ2-3	CASSDPNPSTTDTQYF	TGTGCCAGCAGTGACCCCAACCCCAGCACCACAGATACGCAGTATTTT
.	.	TRBV2	TRBJ2-2	CASCLLRAGGRTGELFF	TGTGCCAGCTGCCTTTTACGGGCAGGGGGGAGGACCGGGGAGCTGTTTTTT
.	.	TRBV7-9	TRBJ2-2	CASSPPRQQNTGELFF	TGTGCCAGCAGTCCCCCCCGGCAGCAGAACACCGGGGAGCTGTTTTTT
TRBD1	.	TRBV9	TRBJ1-3	CASSLDRPGAGNTIYF	TGTGCCAGCAGCTTGGACAGGCCCGGGGCTGGAAACACCATATATTTT
.	.	TRBV2	TRBJ1-6	CASSELGLGNSPLHF	TGTGCCAGCAGTGAATTAGGGCTGGGGAATTCACCCCTCCACTTT
.	.	TRBV20-1	TRBJ1-5	CSASVAVGSNQPQHF	TGCAGTGCTAGTGTGGCAGTTGGAAGCAATCAGCCCCAGCATTTT
.	.	TRBV7-2	TRBJ1-5	CASSLWRDQPQHF	TGTGCCAGCAGCTTATGGAGGGACCAGCCCCAGCATTTT
.	.	TRBV10-3	TRBJ1-5	CAISESGASNQPQHF	TGTGCCATCAGTGAGTCGGGGGCTAGCAATCAGCCCCAGCATTTT
TRBD2	.	TRBV10-3	TRBJ2-1	CAISLGLAESSYNEQFF	TGTGCCATCAGTTTGGGACTAGCGGAGAGCTCCTACAATGAGCAGTTCTTC
.	.	TRBV7-2	TRBJ2-3	CASKVPSSDTQYF	TGTGCCAGCAAGGTACCAAGTTCAGATACGCAGTATTTT
.	.	TRBV7-2	TRBJ1-2	CASSSFGRTYGYTF	TGTGCCAGCAGCTCCTTCGGACGGACCTATGGCTACACCTTC
.	.	TRBV19	TRBJ2-2	CASSIVGGAGELFF	TGTGCCAGTAGTATAGTAGGTGGGGCCGGGGAGCTGTTTTTT
.	.	TRBV14	TRBJ2-7	CASSQESGDVSPYEQYF	TGTGCCAGCAGCCAAGAATCGGGGGACGTCAGCCCCTACGAGCAGTACTTC
.	.	TRBV19	TRBJ1-5	CASSYPGGGSNQPQHF	TGTGCCAGTAGTTACCCGGGAGGGGGAAGCAATCAGCCCCAGCATTTT
.	.	TRBV29-1	TRBJ2-1	CSVGDPSPDNEQFF	TGCAGCGTCGGGGACCCAAGTCCAGACAATGAGCAGTTCTTC
.	.	TRBV7-2	TRBJ1-1	CASSLDGPNEAFF	TGTGCCAGCAGCTTAGACGGACCTAATGAAGCTTTCTTT
TRBD1	.	TRBV15	TRBJ2-1	CATSTLILDRTYNEQFF	TGTGCCACCAGCACCCTGATCTTGGACAGGACTTACAATGAGCAGTTCTTC
TRBD2	.	TRBV2	TRBJ2-2	CASSLTSGRSTGELFF	TGTGCCAGCAGTCTGACTAGCGGGCGGTCCACCGGGGAGCTGTTTTTT
.	.	TRBV13	TRBJ1-1	CASSFASWDYMNTEAFF	TGTGCCAGCAGCTTCGCCTCGTGGGACTACATGAACACTGAAGCTTTCTTT
.	.	TRBV7-9	TRBJ1-5	CASSSGSAIQPQHF	TGTGCCAGCAGCTCTGGGTCGGCTATCCAGCCCCAGCATTTT
TRBD2	.	TRBV15	TRBJ2-3	CATSRDGGSTDTQYF	TGTGCCACCAGCAGAGATGGCGGGAGTACAGATACGCAGTATTTT
.	.	TRBV6-6	TRBJ1-5	CASSIDRYSNQPQHF	TGTGCCAGCAGCATTGACAGATATAGCAATCAGCCCCAGCATTTT
TRBD1	.	TRBV4-3	TRBJ1-2	CASSQDWDRGHGYTF	TGCGCCAGCAGCCAAGATTGGGACAGGGGGCATGGCTACACCTTC
.	.	TRBV27	TRBJ2-6	CASSLSRGANVLTF	TGTGCCAGCAGTTTATCCCGTGGGGCCAACGTCCTGACTTTC
TRBD1	.	TRBV15	TRBJ2-6	CATKGTDRGLPGANVLTF	TGTGCCACCAAAGGGACCGACAGGGGGCTCCCTGGGGCCAACGTCCTGACTTTC
.	.	TRBV7-8	TRBJ1-6	CASSQGRYNSPLHF	TGTGCCAGCTCACAGGGTCGCTACAATTCACCCCTCCACTTT
TRBD1	.	TRBV7-2	TRBJ1-4	CASSLGQFATNEKLFF	TGTGCCAGCAGCTTGGGACAGTTTGCAACTAATGAAAAACTGTTTTTT
TRBD2	few	TRBV9	TRBJ2-7	CASSVSPSGTYEQYF	TGTGCCAGCAGCGTATCCCCTAGCGGAACCTACGAGCAGTACTTC
.	.	TRBV7-8	TRBJ2-5	CASSLADLGGTQYF	TGTGCCAGCAGCTTAGCGGACCTAGGAGGGACCCAGTACTTC
TRBD2	.	TRBV11-3	TRBJ2-2	CASSSGLAGLSGELFF	TGTGCCAGCAGCTCGGGACTAGCGGGATTATCCGGGGAGCTGTTTTTT
TRBD1	.	TRBV3-1/TRBV3-2	TRBJ1-1	CASSQPPGGVTEAFF	TGTGCCAGCAGCCAACCCCCAGGGGGGGTCACTGAAGCTTTCTTT
.	.	TRBV7-8	TRBJ1-1	CASRKGGDPEAFF	TGTGCCAGCAGGAAAGGAGGGGATCCTGAAGCTTTCTTT
.	.	TRBV11-3	TRBJ2-3	CASSPRSGGTDTQYF	TGTGCCAGCAGCCCCCGTTCCGGGGGCACAGATACGCAGTATTTT
TRBD2	.	TRBV5-4	TRBJ2-2	CASSSKAGVGTGELFF	TGTGCCAGCAGCTCTAAAGCGGGAGTGGGGACCGGGGAGCTGTTTTTT
TRBD2	.	TRBV18	TRBJ2-5	CASSPPGGIQETQYF	TGTGCCAGCTCACCGCCGGGGGGAATACAAGAGACCCAGTACTTC
TRBD1	.	TRBV5-1	TRBJ1-2	CASSPAGGRGYTF	TGCGCCAGCAGCCCCGCAGGGGGCAGGGGCTACACCTTC